This entry lists 8 T cell receptor beta chains sequenced from one sample in a study of blood T cell repertoires in COVID-19. Assay: immunoSEQ multiplex PCR; the TCRdb copy retains only in-frame clones and omits some. The repertoire has roughly 140,000 clones, roughly 88% of them found once; the top ten carry 1.5% to 2%. Sequences were obtained from peripheral blood. Source of these receptors: an older man with acute or convalescent COVID-19.

The chain is built from TRBV29-1 and TRBJ2-6, with 8 bases that match TRBD1. The germline V gene has CDR1 SQVTM and CDR2 ANQGSEA. J was trimmed by 1 base and V by 7 bases; bases with no gene match: 9. CDR3 size: 16 residues. The CDR3: CSAYGTGPSGANVLTF. The CDR3 DNA sequence: TGCAGCGCCTACGGGACAGGTCCGTCTGGGGCCAACGTCCTGACTTTC.

The V call is TRBV7-9, the J call TRBJ2-5, with 8 bases aligning to TRBD2. V gave up 0 bases and J gave up 2 bases; unmatched junction bases: 5. Germline loops: CDR1 SEHNR, CDR2 FQNEAQ (reference sequence). This CDR3 comprises 16 residues. The CDR3 DNA reads as TGTGCCAGCAGCTTAGCGCTAGTAGCGGGGCAAGAGACCCAGTACTTC. It codes for CASSLALVAGQETQYF.

This chain connects TRBV28 to TRBJ1-5; tentatively, D is TRBD1 (6 bases). Trimming removed 8 bases at V and 5 bases at J, with 13 bases between. This CDR3 is 13 amino acids long. The germline CDR1 and CDR2 sequences are MDHEN and SYDVKM. The CDR3 reads CASLSRGYQPQHF. CDR3 coding DNA: TGTGCCAGCCTCTCGAGGGGGTATCAGCCCCAGCATTTT.

Regarding this clone: This sample includes further DNA sequences coding for the same CDR3. The DNA of the CDR3 is TGTGCCAGCAGCTTAGGACAGAGCAATCAGCCCCAGCATTTT. Translation gives CASSLGQSNQPQHF. V and J are TRBV7-9 and TRBJ1-5; perhaps TRBD1 as D (5 bases). CDR1 and CDR2 from the germline V gene are SEHNR and FQNEAQ (reference sequence). V was trimmed by 1 base and J by 1 base, leaving 5 bases between them. The CDR3 runs 14 residues. The full variable domain, in which reference TRBV7-9 and TRBJ1-5 provide the parts outside the CDR3, is DTGVSQNPRHKITKRGQNVTFRCDPISEHNRLYWYRQTLGQGPEFLTYFQNEAQLEKSRLLSDRFSAERPKGSFSTLEIQRTEQGDSAMYLCASSLGQSNQPQHFGDGTRLSIL.

Remarks on this clone: The identical CDR3 is also encoded by other nucleotide sequences in the sample. The chain employs TRBV28 and TRBJ1-5; D is unresolved. Germline lookup yields CDR1 MDHEN and CDR2 SYDVKM. The CDR3 totals 13 residues. The germline V and J ends were trimmed by 6 bases and 0 bases, with 6 bases remaining between them. The CDR3 DNA is TGTGCCAGCAGCGTGTATAGCAATCAGCCCCAGCATTTT. Protein sequence: CASSVYSNQPQHF.

The chain couples TRBV28 to TRBJ2-7; possible D gene TRBD1, 8 bases. V was trimmed by 1 base and J by 5 bases, leaving 15 bases between them. This CDR3 is built from 15 residues. Germline assignment: CDR1 MDHEN and CDR2 SYDVKM. CDR3 coding DNA: TGTGCCAGCAGTTTATTTACAGGGGGAGGGGACGAGCAGTACTTC. Amino acids: CASSLFTGGGDEQYF. Full variable domain (missing parts from reference TRBV28 and TRBJ2-7): DVKVTQSSRYLVKRTGEKVFLECVQDMDHENMFWYRQDPGLGLRLIYFSYDVKMKEKGDIPEGYSVSREKKERFSLILESASTNQTSMYLCASSLFTGGGDEQYFGPGTRLTVT.

The V call is TRBV5-6, the J call TRBJ2-7; maybe TRBD2 (6 bases). The CDR3 length is 14 residues. CDR1 is SGHDT, CDR2 YYEEEE, per germline. Trimming took off 2 bases at V and 5 bases at J, with 14 bases between the two ends. CDR3 region: CASSLTGVPHEQYF. CDR3 in DNA: TGTGCCAGCAGCTTAACGGGGGTCCCCCACGAGCAGTACTTC.

The rearrangement joins TRBV25-1 to TRBJ2-7, with D uncertain. V gave up 6 bases and J gave up 3 bases, with 18 bases separating them. This CDR3 contains 15 residues. Germline CDR1 and CDR2: MGHDK and SYGVNS. The chain's CDR3 is CASSPAVAGNYEQYF. In DNA form, the CDR3 reads TGTGCCAGCAGCCCGGCAGTGGCAGGAAACTACGAGCAGTACTTC.